The entry that follows covers one T cell receptor beta chain sequence. Its target is unknown. V was pared by 2 bases and J by 0 bases, with 7 bases of the junction left unmatched. Germline assignment: CDR1 SEHNR and CDR2 FQNEAQ (reference sequence). The CDR3 is 18 residues long. These data are taken from a study of T-cell memory formation after mild COVID-19. Study information: There were largely donor-specific TCR clusters. General study points: SARS-CoV-2 specificity of second-wave clones peaking day 37 was unconfirmed. In pre-infection memory, a portion of responding clones appeared, which suggested that cross-reactive memory joined. Researchers report contracting CD4+ clones mostly in CM and EM, with CD8+ clones in EMRA.

TCRdb fed the 5' RACE reads into MiXCR, producing one record per CDR3 protein. The repertoire includes roughly 45,000 distinct CDR3 sequences, 27% of them detected once, and around 45% sits in the top ten. Sequencing was done on a sample of PBMCs or a T cell subset sorted from them (not recorded which). This receptor was obtained from a man between 18 and 35 years old who had mild COVID-19 (a few samples of this study predate the infection). Cell type and time point are not known. The genes are TRBV7-9 and TRBJ2-2; 9 bases line up with TRBD1. For the CDR3, the DNA is TGTGCCAGCAGCTTACCAGGGACAGGGAGCTCGAACACCGGGGAGCTGTTTTTT. It yields the protein CASSLPGTGSSNTGELFF.